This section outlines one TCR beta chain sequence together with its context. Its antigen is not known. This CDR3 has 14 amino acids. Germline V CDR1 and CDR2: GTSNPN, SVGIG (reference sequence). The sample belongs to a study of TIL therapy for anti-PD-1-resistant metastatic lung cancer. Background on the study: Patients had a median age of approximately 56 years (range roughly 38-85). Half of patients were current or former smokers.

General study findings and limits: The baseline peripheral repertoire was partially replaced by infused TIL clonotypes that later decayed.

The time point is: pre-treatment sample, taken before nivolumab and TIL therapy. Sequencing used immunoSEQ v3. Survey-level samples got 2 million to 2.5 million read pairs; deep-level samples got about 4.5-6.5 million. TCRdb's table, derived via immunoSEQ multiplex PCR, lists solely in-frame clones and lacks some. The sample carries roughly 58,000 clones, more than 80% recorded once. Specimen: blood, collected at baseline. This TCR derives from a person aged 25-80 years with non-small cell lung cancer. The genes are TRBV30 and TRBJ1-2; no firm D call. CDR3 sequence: CAHGRPLAGGGYTF. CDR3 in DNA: TGTGCTCACGGAAGGCCGCTCGCGGGCGGGGGCTACACCTTC.